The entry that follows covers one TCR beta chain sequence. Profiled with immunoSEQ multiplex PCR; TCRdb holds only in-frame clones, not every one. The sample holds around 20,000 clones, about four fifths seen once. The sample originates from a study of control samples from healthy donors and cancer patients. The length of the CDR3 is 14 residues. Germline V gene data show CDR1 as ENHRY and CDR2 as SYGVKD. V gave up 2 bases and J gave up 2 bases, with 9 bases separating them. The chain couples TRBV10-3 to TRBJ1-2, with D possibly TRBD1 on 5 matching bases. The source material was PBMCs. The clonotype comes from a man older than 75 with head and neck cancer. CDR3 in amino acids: CAISERGGNYGYTF. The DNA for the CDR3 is TGTGCCATCAGTGAGAGGGGAGGGAACTATGGCTACACCTTC.